This T cell receptor beta chain is from a study of T cells in Graves' hyperthyroidism and ophthalmopathy. About the study: Specimen type is peripheral blood, collected at initial diagnosis prior to any treatment. General study findings and limits: Median prediction lead before ophthalmopathy onset was around 6.9 months with the model. Among clonotypes expanded in thyroid above 0.001, most were also found in blood.

Comments on this clonotype: As yet, its antigen is unknown.

The investigators amplified TCR beta CDR3 regions from RNA transcripts. RT-PCR in the first round (using the HTBI primer set) targeted the TCR CDR3. TCRdb recomputed calls from the multiplex PCR reads with MiXCR, one row per CDR3 protein. The table shows roughly 200,000 distinct CDR3 sequences, with less than 20% occurring only once. Source material: blood. This clonotype originated in a woman between 45 and 60 years old with Graves' hyperthyroidism.

The CDR3 loop is CASSPTSGYEQYF. The CDR3 DNA is TGTGCCAGCAGCCCTACTAGCGGCTACGAGCAGTACTTC. The chain has TRBV28 and TRBJ2-7; 8 nucleotides match TRBD2. The V segment lost 6 bases and the J segment 3 bases; nucleotides outside the gene matches: 4. The CDR3 has 13 amino acids. Germline V gene lookup returns CDR1 MDHEN and CDR2 SYDVKM.